This T cell receptor (beta chain) was recorded in a study of molecular identifiers for immune sequencing clone quantification. Broader study findings: Over 98% of CMV-specific effector molecules, but under 1% of naive ones, were in clones above 20 copies.

A CD8+CD4-CCR7+CD45RA+ phenotype served as the sorting definition for naive CD8 T cells. The use of previously described methods and listed TCR primers produced the bulk TCR libraries. Each CDR3 protein gets one entry after TCRdb re-called the PCR reads with MiXCR. The data show roughly 55,000 distinct CDR3 sequences, around 34% seen once. V lost 5 bases and J lost 7; bases outside the gene matches: 13. In germline, CDR1 is SEHNR, CDR2 FQNEAQ (reference sequence). The CDR3 consists of 17 residues. Concerning this clonotype itself: Its cognate antigen is unknown.

Sequencing input: naive CD8+ T cells from blood, with Jurkat cell RNA spiked in. Subset here: FACS-sorted CD8+CD4-CCR7+CD45RA+ naive T cells. The clonotype comes from a human donor in good health. Some libraries in this study had Jurkat cell RNA spiked in. V usage is TRBV7-9 and J usage is TRBJ2-3; 12 bases align to TRBD2. The chain's CDR3 is CASSNRLAGVNWNTQYF. The CDR3 nucleotides are TGTGCCAGCAGCAATAGACTAGCGGGAGTGAACTGGAATACGCAGTATTTT.